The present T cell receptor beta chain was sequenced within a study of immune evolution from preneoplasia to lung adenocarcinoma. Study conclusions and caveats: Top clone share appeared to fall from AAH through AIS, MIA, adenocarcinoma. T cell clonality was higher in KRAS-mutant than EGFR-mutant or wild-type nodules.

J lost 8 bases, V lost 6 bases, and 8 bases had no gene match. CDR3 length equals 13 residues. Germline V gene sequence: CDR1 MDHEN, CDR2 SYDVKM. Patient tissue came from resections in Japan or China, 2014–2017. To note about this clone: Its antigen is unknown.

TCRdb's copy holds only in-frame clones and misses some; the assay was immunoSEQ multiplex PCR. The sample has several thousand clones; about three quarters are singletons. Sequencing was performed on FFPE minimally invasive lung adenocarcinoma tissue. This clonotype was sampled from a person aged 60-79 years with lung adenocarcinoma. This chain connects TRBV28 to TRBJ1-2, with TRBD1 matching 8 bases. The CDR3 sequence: CASRGTGRGGYTF. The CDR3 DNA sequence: TGTGCCAGCAGGGGGACAGGCAGAGGGGGCTACACCTTC.